The 15 T cell receptor beta chains given below trace back to one sample, sequenced in a study of blood T cells in healthy people across ages. A second about 6 to 12 cycle PCR used barcoded and J-beta primers. Using its own MiXCR run on the 5' RACE reads, TCRdb lists one record per CDR3 protein. Here the sample spans under 2,000,000 distinct CDR3 sequences, around half being singletons. Specimen: blood. Receptors originate from a woman aged 40-49 years in good health.

In its sample, this clonotype was seen a few times. The V gene is TRBV10-3, the J gene TRBJ1-2; no clear D gene. There are 14 residues in the CDR3. Germline V gene sequence: CDR1 ENHRY, CDR2 SYGVKD. Trimming shortened V by 8 bases and J by 7 bases, and 20 bases separated the two germline ends. CDR3 DNA sequence: TGTGCCATCGCGGATATGGTTTTCCCTTTTGGCTACACCTTC. Its protein product is CAIADMVFPFGYTF.

The V call is TRBV6-6, the J call TRBJ2-3, with a possible D match to TRBD2 (5 bases). Germline V gene sequence: CDR1 MNHNY, CDR2 SVGAGI (reference sequence). The V end was cut by 6 bases, the J end by 0 bases, with 16 bases between. The CDR3 consists of 16 residues. CDR3 DNA sequence: TGTGCCAGCAGCAAAAATGGACTCGACAGCACAGATACGCAGTATTTT. Its protein is CASSKNGLDSTDTQYF.

V gene TRBV20-1 combines with J gene TRBJ2-3, with 11 bases matching TRBD2. Losses at the gene ends were 6 bases for V and 2 bases for J; bases not matched to a gene: 10. CDR1 is DFQATT and CDR2 is SNEGSKA in the germline V gene (reference sequence). The CDR3 runs 16 residues. The chain's CDR3 is CSAGSGTSGFTDTQYF. CDR3 coding DNA: TGCAGTGCCGGTAGCGGGACTAGCGGATTCACAGATACGCAGTATTTT.

CDR3 sequence: CASSSPGIGTWETQYF. In DNA form, the CDR3 reads TGTGCCAGCAGTTCGCCCGGGATAGGGACCTGGGAGACCCAGTACTTC. The rearrangement uses TRBV12-3 or TRBV12-4 and TRBJ2-7; the D gene could be TRBD1 or TRBD2 (5 bases each). The DNA matches TRBJ2-5 better at its end, which makes the J call doubtful. The CDR3 contains 16 residues.

This clonotype was observed a few times. The rearrangement uses TRBV12-3 or TRBV12-4 and TRBJ2-5; weak D call: TRBD2 (6 bases). V was clipped by 1 base and J by 2 bases, with 17 bases between them. The CDR3 has 17 residues. The CDR3 nucleotides are TGTGCCAGCAGTTTAGAGCTATCGGGACTTATACAAGAGACCCAGTACTTC. It specifies CASSLELSGLIQETQYF.

J is TRBJ2-1 and V is TRBV29-1, with 15 nucleotides matching TRBD2. In germline, CDR1 is SQVTM, CDR2 ANQGSEA. There are 16 residues in the CDR3. V shed 5 bases, J shed 1 base, and the junction held 3 bases outside the gene matches. The CDR3 DNA reads as TGCAGCGTTCTCGGACTAGCGGGGGGGTCCTACAATGAGCAGTTCTTC. Its protein product is CSVLGLAGGSYNEQFF.

The chain is built from TRBV2 and TRBJ1-6, with a weak D call TRBD1 (5 bases). Germline assignment: CDR1 SNHLY and CDR2 FYNNEI. This CDR3 has 14 residues. Trimming took off 8 bases at V and 8 bases at J, with 16 bases between the two ends. The CDR3 reads CASGLAGLDSPLHF. CDR3 sequence (DNA): TGTGCCAGCGGACTAGCAGGGTTGGATTCACCCCTCCACTTT.

The rearrangement joins TRBV28 to TRBJ1-3, with TRBD1 identical over 8 bases. Per the germline V gene, CDR1 is MDHEN and CDR2 is SYDVKM. The CDR3 extends over 16 amino acids. After removal of 5 bases from V and 3 bases from J, the junction contained 9 bases not matched to a gene. The CDR3 nucleotides read TGTGCCAGCAGTGACACCGGGACAGGATATGGAAACACCATATATTTT. Its protein is CASSDTGTGYGNTIYF.

The gene calls are TRBV6-6 and TRBJ1-4; a possible D gene is TRBD1 (6 bases). CDR3 size: 15 residues. The germline gives CDR1 MNHNY, CDR2 SVGAGI (reference sequence). V lost 5 bases, J lost 5 bases, and 15 bases lay in between. The CDR3 DNA is TGTGCCAGCAGTCCCCCGACAGGATGGAATGAAAAACTGTTTTTT. Translating it yields CASSPPTGWNEKLFF.

The chain carries TRBV12-3 or TRBV12-4 and TRBJ2-3; 13 bases are a match to TRBD2. The CDR3 totals 17 residues. With V trimmed by 5 bases and J by 0 bases, 5 bases remained unmatched. CDR3: CASSPQTSGGSTDTQYF. The CDR3 DNA reads as TGTGCCAGCAGTCCCCAGACTAGCGGGGGGAGCACAGATACGCAGTATTTT.

This clonotype was seen a handful of times. V and J are TRBV7-9 and TRBJ2-2, with a weak D call TRBD2 (6 bases). V was cut by 5 bases and J by 3 bases, with 10 bases left in between. This CDR3 contains 14 residues. Germline V gene sequence: CDR1 SEHNR, CDR2 FQNEAQ (reference sequence). The CDR3 DNA reads TGTGCCAGCAGCCAGGAGGGGTACACCGGGGAGCTGTTTTTT. Protein: CASSQEGYTGELFF.

The chain carries TRBV20-1 and TRBJ1-2; TRBD1 might be the D (5 bases). This CDR3 spans 12 amino acids. From germline, CDR1 is DFQATT and CDR2 SNEGSKA (reference sequence). V gave up 0 bases and J gave up 7 bases, with 9 bases separating them. The CDR3 DNA reads TGCAGTGCTAGAGATGCAGGGCCTGGCTACACCTTC. Amino acids: CSARDAGPGYTF.

V and J are TRBV20-1 and TRBJ1-2, with D hard to call. CDR1 is DFQATT and CDR2 is SNEGSKA in the germline V gene (reference sequence). V shed 3 bases and J shed 3 bases, with 11 bases lying between them. The CDR3 is 13 amino acids. Here the CDR3 DNA reads TGCAGTGCTAGCCCCCGGGAGCACTATGGCTACACCTTC. It codes for CSASPREHYGYTF.

This chain connects TRBV12-3 or TRBV12-4 to TRBJ2-1; D gene ambiguous. This CDR3 contains 12 residues. Trimming left V 7 bases short and J 5 bases short, with 9 bases between. CDR3 nucleotides: TGTGCCAGCACAGAATCAAACAATGAGCAGTTCTTC. Its protein product is CASTESNNEQFF.

The rearrangement uses TRBV13 and TRBJ2-7, with 8 bases that match TRBD1. Germline V CDR1 and CDR2: PRHDT, FYEKMQ (reference sequence). After removal of 5 bases from V and 3 bases from J, the junction contained 6 bases not matched to a gene. This CDR3 is 14 amino acids long. The CDR3, as DNA: TGTGCCAGCAGCGCCAGCAGGGGGCTCTACGAGCAGTACTTC. Translating it yields CASSASRGLYEQYF.